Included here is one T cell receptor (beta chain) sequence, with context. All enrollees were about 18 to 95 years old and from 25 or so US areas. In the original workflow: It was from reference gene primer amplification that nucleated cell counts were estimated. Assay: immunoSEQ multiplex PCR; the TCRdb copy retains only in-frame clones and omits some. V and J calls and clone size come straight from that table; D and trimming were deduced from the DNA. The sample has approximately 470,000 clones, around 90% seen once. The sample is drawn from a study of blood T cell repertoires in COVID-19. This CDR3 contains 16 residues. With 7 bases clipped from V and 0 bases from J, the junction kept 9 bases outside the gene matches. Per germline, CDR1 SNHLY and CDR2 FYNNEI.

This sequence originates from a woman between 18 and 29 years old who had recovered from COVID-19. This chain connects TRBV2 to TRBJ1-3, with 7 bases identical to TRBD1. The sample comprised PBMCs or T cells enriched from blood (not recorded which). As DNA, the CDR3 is TGTGCCAGCAAAAACCGGGACAGCACCTCTGGAAACACCATATATTTT. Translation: CASKNRDSTSGNTIYF.